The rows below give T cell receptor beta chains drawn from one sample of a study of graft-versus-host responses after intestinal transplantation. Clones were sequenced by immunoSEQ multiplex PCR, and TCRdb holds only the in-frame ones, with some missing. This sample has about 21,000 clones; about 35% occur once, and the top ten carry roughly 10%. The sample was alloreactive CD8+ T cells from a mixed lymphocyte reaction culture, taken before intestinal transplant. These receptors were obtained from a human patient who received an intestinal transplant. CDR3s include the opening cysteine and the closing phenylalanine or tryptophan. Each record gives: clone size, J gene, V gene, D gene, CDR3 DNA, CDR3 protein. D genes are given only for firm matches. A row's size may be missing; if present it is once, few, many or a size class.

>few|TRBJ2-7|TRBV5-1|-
TGCGCCAGCTGTGTGGGGGCCGTGGAATACGAGCAGTACTTC
CASCVGAVEYEQYF
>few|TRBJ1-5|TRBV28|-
TGTGCCAGCAGTTTATCGGGGGCGAGCAATCAGCCCCAGCATTTT
CASSLSGASNQPQHF
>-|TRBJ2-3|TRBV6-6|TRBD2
TGTGCCAGCGAACTAGCGGTAACAGATACGCAGTATTTT
CASELAVTDTQYF
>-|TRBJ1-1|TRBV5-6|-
TGTGCCAGCAGCTTGGGGGCGGGAACTGAAGCTTTCTTT
CASSLGAGTEAFF
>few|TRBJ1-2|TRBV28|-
TGTGCCAGCAGTTCGAACCCTCCCCAGGCGGTGAGTAACTATGGCTACACCTTC
CASSSNPPQAVSNYGYTF
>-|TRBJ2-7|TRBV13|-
TGTGCCAGCAGCTTAGCGATCTCCTACGAGCAGTACTTC
CASSLAISYEQYF
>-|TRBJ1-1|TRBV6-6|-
TGTGCCAGCAGTTACTCTGACAGCCTCACTGAAGCTTTCTTT
CASSYSDSLTEAFF
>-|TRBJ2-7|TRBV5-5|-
TGTGCCAGCAGCTTGGAGGGGTTGGGACACGAGCAGTACTTC
CASSLEGLGHEQYF
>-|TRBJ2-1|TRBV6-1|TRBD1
TGTGCCAGCAGCTACCGGGACAGCAGCTACAATGAGCAGTTCTTC
CASSYRDSSYNEQFF
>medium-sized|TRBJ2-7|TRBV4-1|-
TGCGCCAGCAGCCAGGATGGGACAGTCCTAACCCGGGAGGGATCCTACGAGCAGTACTTC
CASSQDGTVLTREGSYEQYF
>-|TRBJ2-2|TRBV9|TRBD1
TGTGCCAGCAGCTCGCATCCTAGGACAGGGGTAAACACCGGGGAGCTGTTTTTT
CASSSHPRTGVNTGELFF
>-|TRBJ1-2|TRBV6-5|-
TGTGCCAGCAGTTACGGCTACACCTTC
CASSYGYTF
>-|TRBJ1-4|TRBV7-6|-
TGTGCCAGCAGCTCGGGCCCCGATGGTAGTGGTGAAAAACTGTTTTTT
CASSSGPDGSGEKLFF
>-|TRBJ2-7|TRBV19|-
TGTGCCAGTAGTATAGTCGGAGAATACGAGCAGTACTTC
CASSIVGEYEQYF
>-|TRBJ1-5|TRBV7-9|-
TGTGCCAGCAGCCCACCCTCCGGTACGGGTGCCCAGCATTTT
CASSPPSGTGAQHF
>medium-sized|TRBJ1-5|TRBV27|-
TGTGCCAGCACCCAAAGATGGAATAGCAATCAGCCCCAGCATTTT
CASTQRWNSNQPQHF
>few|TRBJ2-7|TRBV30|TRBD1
TGTGCCTCGTCTCCGGGACAGGGGGCCTACGAGCAGTACTTC
CASSPGQGAYEQYF
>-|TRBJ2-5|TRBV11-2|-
TGTGCCAGCAGCTTAACGGGAGAGGGTGAGACCCAGTACTTC
CASSLTGEGETQYF
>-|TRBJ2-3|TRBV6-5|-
TGTGCCAGCAGTGCTATGCGGGACAGCACAGATACGCAGTATTTT
CASSAMRDSTDTQYF
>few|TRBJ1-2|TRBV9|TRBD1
TGTGCCAGCAGCGTAGACAGGGGGCGTACGGATGGCTACACCTTC
CASSVDRGRTDGYTF
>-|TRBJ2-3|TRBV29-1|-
TGCAGCGTTGGGGGAAAGTTGACTTCCTACCCCGCAGATACGCAGTATTTT
CSVGGKLTSYPADTQYF
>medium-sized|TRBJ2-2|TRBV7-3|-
TGTGCCAGCAGCTTAGCGCCCACTCGCGGGGAGCTGTTTTTT
CASSLAPTRGELFF
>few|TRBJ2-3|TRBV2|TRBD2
TGTGCCAGCAGTGAATGGGGCGGGGGGGCCAGGGATACGCAGTATTTT
CASSEWGGGARDTQYF
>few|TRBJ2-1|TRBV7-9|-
TGTGCCAGCAGCTTAGTCGGAGGTGCGGGCAATGAGCAGTTCTTC
CASSLVGGAGNEQFF
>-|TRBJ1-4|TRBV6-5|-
TGTGCCAGCAGTTACATGGGGACAAAGGTCTGGGGGCTGTTTTTT
CASSYMGTKVWGLFF
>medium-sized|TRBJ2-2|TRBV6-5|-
TGTGCCAGCAGTTACTCCGGTTTTACCTTCGGGGAGCTGTTTTTT
CASSYSGFTFGELFF
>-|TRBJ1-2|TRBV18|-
TGTGCCAGCTCACCAGTCTTCTATGGCTACACCTTC
CASSPVFYGYTF
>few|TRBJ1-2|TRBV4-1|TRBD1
TGCGCCAGCAGCCCCATACCGATCGGACAGGGGGCATTTCCCTATGGCTACACCTTC
CASSPIPIGQGAFPYGYTF
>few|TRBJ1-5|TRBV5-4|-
TGTGCCAGCAGCTTGTTGCACCAGCCCCAGCATTTT
CASSLLHQPQHF
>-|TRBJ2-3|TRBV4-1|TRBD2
TGCGCCAGCAGCCAACTAGCGGGGAGATTTCCCCTAATCACAGATACGCAGTATTTT
CASSQLAGRFPLITDTQYF
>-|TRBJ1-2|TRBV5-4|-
TGTGCCAGCAGCTCAGGGGAGCATGGCTACACCTTC
CASSSGEHGYTF
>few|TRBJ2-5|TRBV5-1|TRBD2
TGCGCCAGCAGCTGGGCGGGGGGGCGGACACAAGAGACCCAGTACTTC
CASSWAGGRTQETQYF
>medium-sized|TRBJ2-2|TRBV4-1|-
TGCGCCAGCAGCCTAGCAGGGTCCGGGGAGCTGTTTTTT
CASSLAGSGELFF
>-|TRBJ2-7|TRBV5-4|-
TGTGCCAGCAGCTTAGAGCTCGGTGAGCAGTACTTC
CASSLELGEQYF
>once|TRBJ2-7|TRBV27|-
TGTGCCAGCAGTCCCGCCGGCTCCTACGAGCAGTACTTC
CASSPAGSYEQYF
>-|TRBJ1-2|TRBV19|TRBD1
TGTGCCAGTAGTGCCGGGACAGGGCCATATGGCTACACCTTC
CASSAGTGPYGYTF
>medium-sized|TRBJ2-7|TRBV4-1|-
TGCGCCAGCAGCCAAGTCGCTAGCTCCTACGAGCAGTACTTC
CASSQVASSYEQYF
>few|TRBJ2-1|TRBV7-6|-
TGTGCCAGCAGCCCATACCCGGGACCGAGGTACAATGAGCAGTTCTTC
CASSPYPGPRYNEQFF
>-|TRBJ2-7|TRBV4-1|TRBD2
TGTGCCAGCAGCCAAGCTAGCGGGGAGTCCTACGAGCAGTACTTC
CASSQASGESYEQYF
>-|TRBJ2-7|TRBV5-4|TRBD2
TGTGCCAGCAGCTCCCCGGGACTAGCGGAGACACCCTACGAGCAGTACTTC
CASSSPGLAETPYEQYF
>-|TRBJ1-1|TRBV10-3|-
TGTGCCATCAGTGAGTCGAGGGGTCAGAACACTGAAGCTTTCTTT
CAISESRGQNTEAFF
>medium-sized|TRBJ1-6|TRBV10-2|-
TGCGCCAGCAGTGAGACCGTCGGGGAATATTCACCCCTCCACTTT
CASSETVGEYSPLHF
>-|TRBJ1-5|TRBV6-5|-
TGTGCCAGCAGTTTCCCGACAGAGAGCAATCAGCCCCAGCATTTT
CASSFPTESNQPQHF
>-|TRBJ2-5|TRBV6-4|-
TGTGCCAGCAGCAGTTACGGGTGGATGGAAGAGACCCAGTACTTC
CASSSYGWMEETQYF
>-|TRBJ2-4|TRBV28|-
TGTGCCAGCAGTCAGAGGTGGGGGTTCAGAACCAAAAACATTCAGTACTTC
CASSQRWGFRTKNIQYF
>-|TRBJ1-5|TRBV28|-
TGTGCCAGCCTCCATCCCCCGGCGAGGGGCGGGGGTTATCAGCCCCAGCATTTT
CASLHPPARGGGYQPQHF
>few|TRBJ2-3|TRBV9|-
TGTGCCAGCAGCGTAGGCGGGTCTGACACGCAGTATTTT
CASSVGGSDTQYF
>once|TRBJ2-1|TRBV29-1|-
TGCAGCGACAATGAGCAGTTCTTC
CSDNEQFF
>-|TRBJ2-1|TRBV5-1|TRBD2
TGTGCCAGCAGCTACGGGACTAGTCCCACCGAGCAGTTCTTC
CASSYGTSPTEQFF